Listed here is a single T cell receptor (beta chain). This sample stems from a study of blood T cell repertoires in COVID-19. Study background: The analysed material was cDNA or gDNA that came from T cells, B-cell-depleted T cells, or PBMCs.

This CDR3 has 16 residues. CDR1 and CDR2 from the germline V gene are MNHEY and SVGEGT. Trimming removed 6 bases from V and 5 bases from J; junction bases left unmatched: 15. As originally analysed: Estimation of nucleated cell counts relied on the amplification of reference gene primers. Sequencing was performed with immunoSEQ multiplex PCR; in TCRdb, only in-frame clones are kept and a portion is missing. V, J and clone size are those of that table, while D and trimming were read from the DNA. The data contain 85,000 to 130,000 clones, roughly 88% of them seen just once; the ten biggest clones take up under 7.5%.

V is TRBV6-2 or TRBV6-3 and J is TRBJ1-2, with 7 nucleotides matching TRBD1. The sequenced sample consisted of peripheral blood. This receptor was identified in a woman aged 55-69 years with acute or convalescent COVID-19. The CDR3 region has the DNA TGTGCCAGCAGCCCCGTGGGGACAGTCGCGGCTTATGGCTACACCTTC. This sequence encodes CASSPVGTVAAYGYTF.